A single TCR beta chain is shown here with its context. Its target is not known. The CDR3 is made up of 14 amino acids. Germline V CDR1 and CDR2: DFQATT, SNEGSKA (reference sequence). J was trimmed by 7 bases and V by 6 bases; bases with no gene match: 8. The data were taken from a study of metastatic and nonmetastatic thyroid tumors. Looking at the study overall: Both malignant and benign thyroid patients supplied peripheral blood and tumor or nodule tissue samples, across which the repertoires of these patients were then compared.

Study-wide points: The reported finding was significantly higher TCR beta diversity in malignant thyroid tumors relative to benign nodules, in blood and tumor.

As processed by the authors: For papillary thyroid cancer, a distant-metastasis classifier was constructed from CDR3 differences observed across clinicopathological groups. TCRdb re-called clones via MiXCR from the PCR reads. TCRdb, not the original authors, processed these V and J calls. This sample has 21,000 or so clones, with 12% found just once. No treatment had been given to any patient before thyroid surgery. This chain links TRBV20-1 with TRBJ1-6; TRBD1 agrees at 8 bases. Sequenced sample: blood. The TCR comes from a male donor with papillary thyroid cancer or a benign thyroid nodule (not recorded which). Some clones in this sample may be carry-over from other donors' samples. Here the CDR3 DNA reads TGCAGTGCCCTCCCGGGACAGGCGAATTCACCCCTCCACTTT. It encodes CSALPGQANSPLHF.